The clone carrying this TCR beta chain has only a few counts. The data originate from a study of T-cell memory formation after mild COVID-19. Background on the study: The two donors had largely donor-specific TCR clusters.

In TCRdb, the 5' RACE reads were re-called with MiXCR into one record per CDR3 protein. The sample lists a few hundred thousand distinct CDR3 sequences, approximately 15% occurring once. Germline V lookup: CDR1 SNHLY, CDR2 FYNNEI. V shed 3 bases and J shed 5 bases, with 7 bases lying between them. The CDR3 spans 12 residues. The TCR sequence derives from a man younger than 30 who had mild COVID-19 (a few samples of this study predate the infection). Cell type and time point are not known. The V call is TRBV2, the J call TRBJ1-1, with no clear D. Sequenced material: PBMCs or a T cell subset sorted from them (not recorded which). The CDR3 spells CASSDPGTEAFF. As DNA, the CDR3 is TGTGCCAGCAGTGACCCGGGGACTGAAGCTTTCTTT.